This TCR beta chain is drawn from a study of blood T cell repertoires in COVID-19. About the research overall: COVID-19 samples, acute and convalescent, were from the United States, Italy and Spain. Nucleic acid was either cDNA or gDNA, and it came from T cells, B-cell-depleted T cells, or PBMCs.

The CDR3 runs 14 residues. Germline loops: CDR1 SGHRS, CDR2 YFSETQ. V was cut by 0 bases and J by 0 bases, with 6 bases left in between. This clone was seen more than once but under ten times. TCRdb's table, derived via immunoSEQ multiplex PCR, lists solely in-frame clones and lacks some. The sample contains 300,000 to 350,000 clones, 80% to 90% of which appear only once. Cohort placement rested on clinical history that participants reported themselves. The V and J genes are TRBV5-1 and TRBJ1-2, with D possibly TRBD1 on 6 matching bases. The source material was PBMCs or T cells enriched from blood (not recorded which). The receptor was derived from a man aged 30-40 years who had recovered from COVID-19. The CDR3 sequence is CASSLEGANYGYTF. The CDR3 DNA follows: TGCGCCAGCAGCTTGGAGGGGGCTAACTATGGCTACACCTTC. Combining the CDR3 with reference TRBV5-1 and TRBJ1-2 gives the whole variable domain KAGVTQTPRYLIKTRGQQVTLSCSPISGHRSVSWYQQTPGQGLQFLFEYFSETQRNKGNFPGRFSGRQFSNSRSEMNVSTLELGDSALYLCASSLEGANYGYTFGSGTRLTVV.